Sequencing of this T cell receptor beta chain was carried out in a study of CD8+ T cells in alopecia areata. As for the study in general: Treated patients were given 5 to 10 mg oral tofacitinib twice daily.

cDNA reverse transcribed from extracted RNA served as the sequencing template. TCRdb keeps only in-frame clones here, not all; method: immunoSEQ multiplex PCR. The repertoire holds 45,000 to 70,000 clones, with about 96% as singletons. In alopecia areata patients, both lesional scalp punch biopsies and peripheral blood were collected. T lymphocytes (CD4+ and CD8+) were sorted from PBMCs. V lost 5 bases and J 11 bases, leaving 21 bases between the germline ends. The germline V gene encodes CDR1 GTSNPN and CDR2 SVGIG (reference sequence). This CDR3 comprises 13 residues. A note on this clone: The antigen is unknown.

General study findings and limits: Lesional scalp, especially alopecia totalis/universalis, showed higher clonality than normal scalp.

The material was CD8+ T cells sorted from blood, obtained at week 0. This clonotype was obtained from a human donor with alopecia areata. This chain uses TRBV30 with TRBJ1-1, with TRBD1 as a possible D gene (6 bases). DNA for the CDR3: TGTGCCTGGGAGGGATCACTGGACAGCAGGGCTTTCTTT. The encoded protein is CAWEGSLDSRAFF.